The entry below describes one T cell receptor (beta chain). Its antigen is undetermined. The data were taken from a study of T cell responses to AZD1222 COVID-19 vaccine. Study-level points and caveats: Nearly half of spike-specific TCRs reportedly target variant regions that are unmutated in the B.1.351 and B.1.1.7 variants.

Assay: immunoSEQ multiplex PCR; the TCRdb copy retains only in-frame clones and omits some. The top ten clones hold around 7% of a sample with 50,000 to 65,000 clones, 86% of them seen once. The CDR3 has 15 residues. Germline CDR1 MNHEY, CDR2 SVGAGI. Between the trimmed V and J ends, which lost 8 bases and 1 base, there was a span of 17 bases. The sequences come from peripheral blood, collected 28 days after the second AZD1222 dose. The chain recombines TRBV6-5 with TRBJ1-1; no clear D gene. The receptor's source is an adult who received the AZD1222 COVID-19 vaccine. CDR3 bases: TGTGCCAGCTTTAACCACTTTAAGAGGAACACTGAAGCTTTCTTT. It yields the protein CASFNHFKRNTEAFF.